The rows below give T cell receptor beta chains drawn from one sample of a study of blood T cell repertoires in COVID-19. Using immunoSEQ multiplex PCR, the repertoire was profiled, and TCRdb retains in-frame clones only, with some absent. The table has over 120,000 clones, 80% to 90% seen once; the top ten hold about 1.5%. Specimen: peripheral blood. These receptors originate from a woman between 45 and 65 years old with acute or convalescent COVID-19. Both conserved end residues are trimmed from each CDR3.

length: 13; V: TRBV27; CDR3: ATAPAGRLRGEQY
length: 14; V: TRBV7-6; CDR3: ASSLGVRDRDQPQH
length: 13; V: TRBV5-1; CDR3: ASSLRDRGQETQY
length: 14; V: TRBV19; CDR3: ASTLTWDRTTDTQY
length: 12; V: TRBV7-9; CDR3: ASSLDSSGNTIY
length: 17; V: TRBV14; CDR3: ASSQDWLAGALYTDTQY
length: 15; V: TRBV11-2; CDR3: ASSLAGTGGRYTEAF
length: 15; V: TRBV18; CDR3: ASSPRLAGTGNTEAF
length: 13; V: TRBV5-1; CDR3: ASSFSGQGLNGYT
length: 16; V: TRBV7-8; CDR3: ASSLIPHRGLTNEKLF
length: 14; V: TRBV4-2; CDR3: ASSQDPSGGAETQY
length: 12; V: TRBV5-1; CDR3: ASLDRGSYNEQF
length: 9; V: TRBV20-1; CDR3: SARGGHEQF
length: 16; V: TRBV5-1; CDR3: ASSLWGTGIGADTEAF
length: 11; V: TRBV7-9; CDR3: ASSPLINYGYT
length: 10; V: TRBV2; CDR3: ATRQGGQPQH
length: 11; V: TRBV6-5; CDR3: ASRKGESEKLF
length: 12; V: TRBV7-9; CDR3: ASSFGTSDNEQF
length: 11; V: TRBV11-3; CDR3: ASSLDRAETQY
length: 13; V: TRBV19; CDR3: ASSKLPIYPDTQY
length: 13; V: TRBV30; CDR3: AWSWAGGREQPQH
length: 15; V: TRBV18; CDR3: ASSPWVPGRISTEAF
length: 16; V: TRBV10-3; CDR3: AISEYGKPGSSNYGYT
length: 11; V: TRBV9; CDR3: ASSVGGTGPQH